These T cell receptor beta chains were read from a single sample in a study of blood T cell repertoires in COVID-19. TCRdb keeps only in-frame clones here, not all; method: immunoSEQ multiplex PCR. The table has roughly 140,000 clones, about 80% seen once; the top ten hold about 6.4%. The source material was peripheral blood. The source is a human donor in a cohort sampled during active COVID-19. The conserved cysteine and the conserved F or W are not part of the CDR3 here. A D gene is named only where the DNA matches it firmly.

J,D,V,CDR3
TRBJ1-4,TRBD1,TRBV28,ASKGAANEKLF
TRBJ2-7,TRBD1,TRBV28,ASSPSGQGSYEQY
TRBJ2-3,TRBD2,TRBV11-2,ASSLDSGIRADTQY
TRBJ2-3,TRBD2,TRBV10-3,AISDQRGGNTQY
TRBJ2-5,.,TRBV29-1,SVGVVAGYQETQY
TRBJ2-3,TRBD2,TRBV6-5,ASSYVLAGADTQY
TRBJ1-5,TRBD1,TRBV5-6,ASSSTGTGFNQPQH
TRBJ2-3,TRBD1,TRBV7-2,ASATLGGLGSDTQY
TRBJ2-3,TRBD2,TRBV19,ASSPRTSGGTDTQY
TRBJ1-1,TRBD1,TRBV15,ATSGTGGRTEAF
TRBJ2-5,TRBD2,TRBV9,ASSPSGGKETQY
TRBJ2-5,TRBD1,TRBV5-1,ASSLFDRGGTQY
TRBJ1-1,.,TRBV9,ASSGSMNTEAF
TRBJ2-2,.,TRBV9,ASSPSLRQPTGELF
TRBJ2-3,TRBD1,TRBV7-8,ASSFRPTGGLDTQY
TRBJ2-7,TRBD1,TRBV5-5,ASSWGTGGEQY
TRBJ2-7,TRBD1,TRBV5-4,ASSLAGQGPYEQY
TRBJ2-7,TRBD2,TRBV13,ASSLGAGDYEQY
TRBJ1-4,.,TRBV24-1,ATTRDGGATNEKLF
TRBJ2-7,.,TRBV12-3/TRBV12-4,ASSFSRDEQY
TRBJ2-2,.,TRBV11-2,ASSPGPSNTGELF
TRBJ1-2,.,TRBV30,AWSAGGSYGYT
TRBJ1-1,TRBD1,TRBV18,ASSLQGVYTEAF
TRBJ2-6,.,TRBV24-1,ATSDRTDARANVLT
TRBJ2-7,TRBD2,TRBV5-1,ASSPLSTSGPYEQY
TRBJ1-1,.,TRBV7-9,ASSVRRTEAF
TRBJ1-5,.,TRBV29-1,SAQNMGTSDDNQPQH
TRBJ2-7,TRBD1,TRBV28,ASISGQGVPYEQY
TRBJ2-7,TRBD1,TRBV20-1,SASPTILRGPEQY
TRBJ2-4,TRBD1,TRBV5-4,ASSLGTGGVAKNIQY
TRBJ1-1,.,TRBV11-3,ASSLTTGNTEAF
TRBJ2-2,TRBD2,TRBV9,ASSETSGGTGELF
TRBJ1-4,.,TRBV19,ASSSTGTGKLF
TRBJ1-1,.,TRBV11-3,ASSLVSRGAPGTEAF
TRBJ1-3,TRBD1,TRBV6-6,ASSYKGAGNTIY
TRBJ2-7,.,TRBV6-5,AIRAAASYEQY
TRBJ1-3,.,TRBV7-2,ASSLDTSGNTIY
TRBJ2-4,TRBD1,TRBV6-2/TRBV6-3,ASSRTGGNIQY
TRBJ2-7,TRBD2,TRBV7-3,ASSSKGAGTYEQY
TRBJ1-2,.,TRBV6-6,ASSPSTDRGYT
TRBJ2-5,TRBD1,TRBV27,ASSRGQGYQETQY
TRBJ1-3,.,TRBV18,ASSPINGNTIY
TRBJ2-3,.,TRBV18,ASSPPGARDTQY
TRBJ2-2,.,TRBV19,ASSATVLNTGELF
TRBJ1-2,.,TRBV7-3,ASSPSPGDGYT
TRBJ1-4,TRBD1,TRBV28,ASSSPPGGEKLF
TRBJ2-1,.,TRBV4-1,ASSQAPGNEQF
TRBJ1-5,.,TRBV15,ATSRDLEEQPQH
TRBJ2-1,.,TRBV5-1,ASSLAGTPPNEQF
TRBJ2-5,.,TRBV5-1,ASSLAGGQDFQETQY
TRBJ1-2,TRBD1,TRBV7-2,ASSRQGFNGYT
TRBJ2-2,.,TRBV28,ASRTLLGSTGELF